A selection of T cell receptor beta chains follows, all from one sample in a study of blood T cell repertoires in COVID-19. The data were produced by immunoSEQ multiplex PCR, yet TCRdb's version contains in-frame clones alone and is incomplete. Of nearly 200,000 clones detected, around four fifths appear once; the ten largest clones hold around 20%. Specimen: peripheral blood. These receptors all come from a human donor in a cohort sampled during active COVID-19. The CDR3 runs from the conserved cysteine through the conserved F or W. D genes are given only for firm matches. The size of a clone is reported for some rows only, either as once, few or many, or as a class for expanded clones.

D gene,CDR3 length,J gene,clone size,V gene,CDR3 DNA,CDR3 protein
.,13,TRBJ1-5,.,TRBV30,TGTGCCTGGAGTAAACAGGGAAATCAGCCCCAGCATTTT,CAWSKQGNQPQHF
TRBD1,18,TRBJ2-5,.,TRBV19,TGTGCCAGTAGTATGGTGGGGCCAACCGGGACAGGGTCAGAGACCCAGTACTTC,CASSMVGPTGTGSETQYF
TRBD2,16,TRBJ2-3,.,TRBV3-1/TRBV3-2,TGTGCCAGCAGCCAATTGGCTAGCGGGAGGGTAGATACGCAGTATTTT,CASSQLASGRVDTQYF
.,20,TRBJ2-1,.,TRBV5-3,TGTGCCAGAAGCTCTCCAAAAAAATGTGTAGCGCGGCCCTCCTACAATGAGCAGTTCTTC,CARSSPKKCVARPSYNEQFF
TRBD1,17,TRBJ2-3,.,TRBV5-4,TGTGCCAGCAGCGATTCCCGGGACAGGGGTGGTACAGATACGCAGTATTTT,CASSDSRDRGGTDTQYF
TRBD2,15,TRBJ2-2,.,TRBV5-1,TGCGCCAGCGGTCTAGCGGGAGGGAACACCGGGGAGCTGTTTTTT,CASGLAGGNTGELFF
TRBD2,15,TRBJ2-2,.,TRBV18,TGTGCCAGCTCTAGCGGGGGAGCGAACACCGGGGAGCTGTTTTTT,CASSSGGANTGELFF
.,13,TRBJ1-5,.,TRBV6-5,TGTGCCAGCATTATGACAGGTAATCAGCCCCAGCATTTT,CASIMTGNQPQHF
.,15,TRBJ2-3,.,TRBV7-9,TGTGCCAGCAGCCTCGTGGGGACTAGCACAGATACGCAGTATTTT,CASSLVGTSTDTQYF
TRBD1,13,TRBJ1-1,.,TRBV7-2,TGTGCCAGCAGCCCGGGACAGGGGACTGAAGCTTTCTTT,CASSPGQGTEAFF
.,16,TRBJ2-2,once,TRBV7-3,TGTGCCAGCAGCTTAGAGTCGCAGGGCAACACCGGGGAGCTGTTTTTT,CASSLESQGNTGELFF
.,15,TRBJ2-2,few,TRBV19,TGTGCCAGTAGTCTGGTCGGGACACCAACCGGGGAGCTGTTTTTT,CASSLVGTPTGELFF
TRBD1,14,TRBJ1-2,once,TRBV10-3,TGTGCCTCAGGGGGTCCCCAACCCGCAGGGGGCTACACCTTC,CASGGPQPAGGYTF
.,13,TRBJ2-1,.,TRBV21-1,TGTGCCAGCGGACTGCTATCCTACAATGAGCAGTTCTTC,CASGLLSYNEQFF
TRBD1,17,TRBJ1-1,.,TRBV7-9,TGTGCCAGCAGCAACCTCGAGGGACAGGTTATGAACACTGAAGCTTTCTTT,CASSNLEGQVMNTEAFF
.,13,TRBJ1-6,.,TRBV24-1,TGTGCCACCAGGGACACGGTGAATTCACCCCTCCACTTT,CATRDTVNSPLHF
.,12,TRBJ2-2,.,TRBV10-3,TGTGCCATCAGTTCAGGCACCGGGGAGCTGTTTTTT,CAISSGTGELFF
.,13,TRBJ1-5,.,TRBV24-1,TGTGCCACGCGGGAAAGCGGGAACCAGCCCCAGCATTTT,CATRESGNQPQHF
TRBD1,16,TRBJ2-7,.,TRBV2,TGTGCCAGCACGCTCATGGGGACAGTGACCTCCTACGAGCAGTACTTC,CASTLMGTVTSYEQYF
TRBD2,15,TRBJ2-3,.,TRBV5-4,TGTGCCAGCAGCCGTAGCGGGGCTAGCACAGATACGCAGTATTTT,CASSRSGASTDTQYF
.,14,TRBJ1-3,.,TRBV5-3,TGTGCCAGAAGCTTGGCCGTTATGAGTTACACCATATATTTT,CARSLAVMSYTIYF
.,14,TRBJ2-1,.,TRBV11-3,TGTGCCAGCAGTCAAGGGAGCTCCTACAATGAGCAGTTCTTC,CASSQGSSYNEQFF
TRBD1,15,TRBJ2-2,.,TRBV6-6,TGTGCCAGCAGTAGGGGACAGGGGGCGCCCGGGGAGCTGTTTTTT,CASSRGQGAPGELFF